This T cell receptor beta chain was documented in a study of control samples from healthy donors and cancer patients. V shed 4 bases and J shed 5 bases, with 11 bases lying between them. The CDR3 covers 14 residues. CDR1 is MDHEN and CDR2 is SYDVKM in the germline V gene. The table came from immunoSEQ multiplex PCR; TCRdb's copy has only in-frame clones and leaves some out. The table shows tens of thousands of clones, with 93% occurring only once. V gene TRBV28 combines with J gene TRBJ1-4; D is unresolved. The sample comprised PBMCs. This receptor was obtained from a woman aged 40 to 55 with lung cancer. The CDR3 spells CASSWAGRNEKLFF. CDR3 nucleotides: TGTGCCAGCAGTTGGGCTGGACGGAATGAAAAACTGTTTTTT.